The T cell receptor (beta chain) under discussion was sequenced for a study of T cells after yellow fever vaccination. V lost 6 bases to trimming and J lost 3 bases; unmatched junction nucleotides: 5. The CDR3 has 14 amino acids. CDR1 is MDHEN, CDR2 SYDVKM, per germline. TCRdb called the 5' RACE reads again in MiXCR, with one record for every CDR3 protein. The sample carries some 300,000 distinct CDR3 sequences, about 10% recorded once. This clonotype turned up a few times. Its antigen remains unknown. Study observations and caveats: Though it reached lower strength, the secondary response hit its peak faster, day 5 versus 15.

This material consisted of CD4+ T cells sorted from PBMCs, taken 5 days after the yellow fever booster vaccination. This rearrangement joins TRBV28 to TRBJ2-7; 10 bases are a match to TRBD1. The sequence came from a man in his late teens or twenties who received the YFV17D yellow fever vaccine. The CDR3 protein is CASRAGTGDYEQYV. CDR3 in DNA: TGTGCCAGCAGAGCCGGGACAGGGGACTACGAGCAGTACGTC.